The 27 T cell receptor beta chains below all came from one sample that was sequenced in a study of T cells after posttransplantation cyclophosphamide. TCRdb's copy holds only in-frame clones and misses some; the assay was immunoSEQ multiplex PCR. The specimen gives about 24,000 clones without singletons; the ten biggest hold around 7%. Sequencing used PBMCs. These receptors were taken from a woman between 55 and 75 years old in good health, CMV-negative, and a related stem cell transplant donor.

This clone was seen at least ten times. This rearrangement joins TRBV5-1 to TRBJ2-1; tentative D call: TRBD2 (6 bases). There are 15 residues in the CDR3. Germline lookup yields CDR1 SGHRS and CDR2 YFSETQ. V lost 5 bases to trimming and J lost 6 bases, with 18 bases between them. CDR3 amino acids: CASRAGTYSPNEQFF. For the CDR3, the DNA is TGCGCCAGCAGGGCGGGGACCTATTCCCCCAATGAGCAGTTCTTC.

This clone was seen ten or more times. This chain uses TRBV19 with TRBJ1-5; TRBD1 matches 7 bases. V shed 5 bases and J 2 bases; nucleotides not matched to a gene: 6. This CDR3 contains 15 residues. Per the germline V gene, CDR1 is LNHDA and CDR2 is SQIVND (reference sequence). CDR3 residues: CASSQGGAGNQPQHF. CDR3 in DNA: TGTGCCAGTAGTCAAGGGGGCGCGGGCAATCAGCCCCAGCATTTT.

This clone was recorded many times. CDR3 DNA: TGTGCCAGCAGCGTTACCGGGACAACAGAGACCCAGTACTTC. Encoded protein: CASSVTGTTETQYF. This sequence joins TRBV7-2 and TRBJ2-5, with D perhaps TRBD1 (6 bases). The germline V gene has CDR1 SGHTA and CDR2 FQGNSA. The CDR3 runs 14 residues. Deletions cut 5 bases from V and 4 bases from J, with 14 bases between.

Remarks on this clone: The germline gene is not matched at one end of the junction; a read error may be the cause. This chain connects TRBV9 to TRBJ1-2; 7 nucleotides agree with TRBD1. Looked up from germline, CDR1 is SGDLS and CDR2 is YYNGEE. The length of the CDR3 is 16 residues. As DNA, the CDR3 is TGTGCCAGCAGCGTTTTCGACAGGGTCGGGAACTATGGCTACGCCTTC. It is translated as CASSVFDRVGNYGYAF.

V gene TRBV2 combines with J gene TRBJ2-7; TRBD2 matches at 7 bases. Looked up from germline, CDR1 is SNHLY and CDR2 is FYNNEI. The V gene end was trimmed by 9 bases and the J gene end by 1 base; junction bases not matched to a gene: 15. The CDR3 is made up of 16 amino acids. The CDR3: CARPGTPGGDSYEQYV. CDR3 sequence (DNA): TGTGCCAGGCCCGGAACCCCGGGGGGAGATTCCTACGAGCAGTACGTC.

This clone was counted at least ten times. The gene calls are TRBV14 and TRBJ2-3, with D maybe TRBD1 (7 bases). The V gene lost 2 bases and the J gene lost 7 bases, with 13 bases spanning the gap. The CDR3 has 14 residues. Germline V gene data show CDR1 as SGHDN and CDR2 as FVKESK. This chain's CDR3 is CASSQPQGRHTQYF. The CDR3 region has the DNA TGTGCCAGCAGCCAACCACAGGGGAGGCATACGCAGTATTTT.

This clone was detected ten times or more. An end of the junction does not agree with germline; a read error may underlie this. For the CDR3, the DNA is TGTGCTAGCAGCGTAGACTGGCGGGGAGATGAGCAGTTCTTC. Its protein product is CASSVDWRGDEQFF. The chain uses TRBV7-7 and TRBJ2-1, with D perhaps TRBD2 (6 bases). The length of the CDR3 is 14 residues. Germline lookup yields CDR1 SSHAT and CDR2 FNYEAQ (reference sequence).

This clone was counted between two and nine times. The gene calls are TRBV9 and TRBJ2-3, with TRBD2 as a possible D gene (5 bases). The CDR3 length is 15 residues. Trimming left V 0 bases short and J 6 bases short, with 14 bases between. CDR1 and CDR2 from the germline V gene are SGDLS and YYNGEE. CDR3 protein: CASSVGRTSADTQYF. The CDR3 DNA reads TGTGCCAGCAGCGTAGGGCGTACTAGTGCGGATACGCAGTATTTT.

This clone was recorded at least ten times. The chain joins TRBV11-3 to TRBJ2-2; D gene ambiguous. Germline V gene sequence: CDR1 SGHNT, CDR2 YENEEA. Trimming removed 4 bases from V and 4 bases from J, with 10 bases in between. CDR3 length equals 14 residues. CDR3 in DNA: TGTGCCAGCAGCTCTAAGCCTTTCACCGGGGAGCTGTTTTTT. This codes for CASSSKPFTGELFF.

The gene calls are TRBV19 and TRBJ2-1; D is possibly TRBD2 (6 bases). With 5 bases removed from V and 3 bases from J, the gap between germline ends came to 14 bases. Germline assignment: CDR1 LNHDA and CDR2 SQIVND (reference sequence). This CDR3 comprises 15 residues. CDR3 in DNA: TGTGCCAGTAGTTCCGGGACTCGATACTACAATGAGCAGTTCTTC. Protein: CASSSGTRYYNEQFF.

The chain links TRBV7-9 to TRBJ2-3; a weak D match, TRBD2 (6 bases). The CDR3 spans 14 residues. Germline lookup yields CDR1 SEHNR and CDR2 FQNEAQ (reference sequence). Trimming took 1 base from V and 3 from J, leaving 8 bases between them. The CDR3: CASSLDGSTDTQYF. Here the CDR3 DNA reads TGTGCCAGCAGCTTAGACGGGAGTACAGATACGCAGTATTTT.

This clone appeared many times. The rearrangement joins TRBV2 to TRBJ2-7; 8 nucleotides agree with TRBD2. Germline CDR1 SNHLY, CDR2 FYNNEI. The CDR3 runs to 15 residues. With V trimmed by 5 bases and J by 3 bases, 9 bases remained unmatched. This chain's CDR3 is CASSRDRTSYYEQYF. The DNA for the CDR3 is TGTGCCAGCAGTAGGGATAGGACTAGCTACTACGAGCAGTACTTC.

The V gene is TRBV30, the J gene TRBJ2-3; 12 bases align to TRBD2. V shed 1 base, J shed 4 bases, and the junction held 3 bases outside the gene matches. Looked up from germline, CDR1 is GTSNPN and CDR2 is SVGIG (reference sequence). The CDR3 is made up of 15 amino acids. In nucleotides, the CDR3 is TGTGCCTGGAGTGGGACTAGCGGGATTGCAGATACGCAGTATTTT. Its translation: CAWSGTSGIADTQYF. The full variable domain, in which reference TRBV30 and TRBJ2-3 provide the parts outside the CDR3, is SQTIHQWPATLVQPVGSPLSLECTVEGTSNPNLYWYRQAAGRGLQLLFYSVGIGQISSEVPQNLSASRPQDRQFILSSKKLLLSDSGFYLCAWSGTSGIADTQYFGPGTRLTVL.

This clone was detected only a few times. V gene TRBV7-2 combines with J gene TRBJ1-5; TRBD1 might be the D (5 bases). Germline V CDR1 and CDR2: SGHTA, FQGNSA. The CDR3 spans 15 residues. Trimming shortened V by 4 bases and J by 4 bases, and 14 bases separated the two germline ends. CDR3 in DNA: TGTGCCAGCAGCTGGGGGGGATTAGGTAATCAGCCCCAGCATTTT. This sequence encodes CASSWGGLGNQPQHF.

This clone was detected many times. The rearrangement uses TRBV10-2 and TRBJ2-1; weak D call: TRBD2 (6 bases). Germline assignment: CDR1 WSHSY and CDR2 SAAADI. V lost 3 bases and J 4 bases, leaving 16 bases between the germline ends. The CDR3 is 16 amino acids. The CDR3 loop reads CASSEWGDPSYNEQFF. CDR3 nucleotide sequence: TGCGCCAGCAGTGAATGGGGGGATCCATCTTACAATGAGCAGTTCTTC.

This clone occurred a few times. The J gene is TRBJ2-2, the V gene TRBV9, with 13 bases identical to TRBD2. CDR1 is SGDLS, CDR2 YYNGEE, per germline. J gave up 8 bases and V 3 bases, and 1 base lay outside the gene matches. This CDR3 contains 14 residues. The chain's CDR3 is CASSAGLAGGELFF. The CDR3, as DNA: TGTGCCAGCAGCGCGGGACTAGCGGGAGGGGAGCTGTTTTTT.

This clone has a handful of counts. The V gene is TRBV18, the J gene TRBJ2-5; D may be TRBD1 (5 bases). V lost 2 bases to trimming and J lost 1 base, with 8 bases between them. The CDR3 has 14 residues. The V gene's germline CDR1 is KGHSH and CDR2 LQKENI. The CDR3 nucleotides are TGTGCCAGCTCACCAGCAGGGCTCCAAGAGACCCAGTACTTC. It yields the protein CASSPAGLQETQYF. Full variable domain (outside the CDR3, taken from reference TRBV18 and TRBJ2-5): NAGVMQNPRHLVRRRGQEARLRCSPMKGHSHVYWYRQLPEEGLKFMVYLQKENIIDESGMPKERFSAEFPKEGPSILRIQQVVRGDSAAYFCASSPAGLQETQYFGPGTRLLVL.

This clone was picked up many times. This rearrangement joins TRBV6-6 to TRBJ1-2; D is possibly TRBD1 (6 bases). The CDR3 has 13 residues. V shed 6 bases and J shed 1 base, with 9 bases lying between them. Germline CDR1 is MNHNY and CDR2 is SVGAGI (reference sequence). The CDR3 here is CASSPGVNYGYTF. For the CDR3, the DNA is TGTGCCAGCAGCCCAGGGGTTAACTATGGCTACACCTTC.

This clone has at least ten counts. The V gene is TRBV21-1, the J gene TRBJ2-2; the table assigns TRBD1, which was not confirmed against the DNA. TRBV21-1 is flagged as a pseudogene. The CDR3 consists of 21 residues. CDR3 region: CASSTNTTVYPDRGNTGELFF. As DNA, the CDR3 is TGTGCCAGCAGCACGAACACCACGGTATATCCGGACAGGGGGAACACCGGGGAGCTGTTTTTT.

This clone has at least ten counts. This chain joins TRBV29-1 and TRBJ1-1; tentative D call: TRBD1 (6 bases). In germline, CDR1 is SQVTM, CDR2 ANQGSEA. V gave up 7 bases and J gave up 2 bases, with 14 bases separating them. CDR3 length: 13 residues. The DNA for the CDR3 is TGCAGCGCCGGACAGCTAATCAACACTGAAGCTTTCTTT. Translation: CSAGQLINTEAFF.

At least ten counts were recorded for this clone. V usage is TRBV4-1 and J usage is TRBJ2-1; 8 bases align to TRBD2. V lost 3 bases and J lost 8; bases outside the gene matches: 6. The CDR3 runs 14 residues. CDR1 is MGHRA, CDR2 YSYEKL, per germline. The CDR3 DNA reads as TGCGCCAGCAGCCACACGACTAGCGTCTATGAGCAGTTCTTC. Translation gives CASSHTTSVYEQFF.

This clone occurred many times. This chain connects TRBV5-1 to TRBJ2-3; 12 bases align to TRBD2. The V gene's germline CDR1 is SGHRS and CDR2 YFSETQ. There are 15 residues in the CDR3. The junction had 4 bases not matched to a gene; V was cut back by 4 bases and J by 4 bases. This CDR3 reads CASSARTSGADTQYF. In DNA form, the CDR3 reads TGCGCCAGCAGCGCCAGGACTAGCGGGGCAGATACGCAGTATTTT.

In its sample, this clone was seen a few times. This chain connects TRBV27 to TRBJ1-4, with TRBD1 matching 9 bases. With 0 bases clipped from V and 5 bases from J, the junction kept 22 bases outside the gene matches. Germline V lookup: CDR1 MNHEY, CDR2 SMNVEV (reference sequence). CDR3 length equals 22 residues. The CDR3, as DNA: TGTGCCAGCAGTTTATCGAAGACAGGGGGATTAGGGTTGGGGGTTGCAAATGAAAAACTGTTTTTT. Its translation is CASSLSKTGGLGLGVANEKLFF.

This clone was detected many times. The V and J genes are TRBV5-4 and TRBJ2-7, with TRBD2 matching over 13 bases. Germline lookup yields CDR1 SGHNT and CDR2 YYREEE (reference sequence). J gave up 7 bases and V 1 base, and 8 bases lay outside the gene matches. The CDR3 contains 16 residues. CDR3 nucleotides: TGTGCCAGCAGCTTGTTACTAGCGGGAGGGCCTGGGGAGCAGTACTTC. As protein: CASSLLLAGGPGEQYF.

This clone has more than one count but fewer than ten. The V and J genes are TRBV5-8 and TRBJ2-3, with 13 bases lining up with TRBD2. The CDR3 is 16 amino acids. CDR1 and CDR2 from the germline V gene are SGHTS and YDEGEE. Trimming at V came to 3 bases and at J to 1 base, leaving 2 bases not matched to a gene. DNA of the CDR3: TGTGCCAGCAGCTCCGGACTAGCGGGAGGCACAGATACGCAGTATTTT. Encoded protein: CASSSGLAGGTDTQYF.

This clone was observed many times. The CDR3 here is CASSSLRAGAYNEQFF. The DNA of the CDR3 is TGTGCCAGCAGTTCCCTTAGAGCGGGAGCCTACAATGAGCAGTTCTTC. The chain recombines TRBV27 with TRBJ2-1, with TRBD2 identical over 8 bases. The CDR3 sequence is 16 residues long. Per the germline V gene, CDR1 is MNHEY and CDR2 is SMNVEV (reference sequence). V lost 4 bases to trimming and J lost 2 bases; unmatched junction nucleotides: 7.

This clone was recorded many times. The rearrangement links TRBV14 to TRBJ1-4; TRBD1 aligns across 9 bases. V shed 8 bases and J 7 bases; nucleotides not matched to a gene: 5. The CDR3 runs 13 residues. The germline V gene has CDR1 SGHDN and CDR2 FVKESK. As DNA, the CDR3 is TGTGCCAGCCAGGGACAGGGTAGTGAAAAACTGTTTTTT. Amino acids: CASQGQGSEKLFF.